This T cell receptor (beta chain) was captured by sequencing in a study of beta chain features in type 1 diabetes. TCRB transcripts that were expressed got sequenced, as all of the isolated RNA had been reverse transcribed. Sequencing was performed with immunoSEQ multiplex PCR; in TCRdb, only in-frame clones are kept and a portion is missing. The data contain about 41,000 clones, around 63% of them singletons. To note about this clone: No antigen is known for it.

Overall study results and limits: In comparison with healthy donors, patients had naive, central memory and Treg TCRB repertoires that appeared more similar. Among all four CD4+ subsets, Type 1 diabetes patients had TCRB CDR3s that were moderately but significantly shorter.

Only one heparinised blood draw was taken per donor, and its volume averaged around 120 mL. CDR1 is KGHSH and CDR2 is LQKENI in the germline V gene. The ends were cut back, 5 bases at V and 3 bases at J, with 8 bases in the middle. The length of the CDR3 is 13 residues. This clonotype was sampled from a man aged 25-40 years with type 1 diabetes. Some clones in this sample may be carry-over from other donors' samples. Material: Tregs from blood. This rearrangement joins TRBV18 to TRBJ2-1; a possible D gene is TRBD2 (6 bases). CDR3 DNA sequence: TGTGCCAGCTCAGGGGGGAGCTACAATGAGCAGTTCTTC. Translation gives CASSGGSYNEQFF.